The 25 T cell receptor beta chains in this list originate from one sample, sequenced in a study of T cells in localized non-small cell lung cancer. Here immunoSEQ multiplex PCR was the method, and the copy in TCRdb shows in-frame clones only, minus some. The profile shows about 55,000 clones, roughly 83% of them singletons. The material was peripheral blood mononuclear cells, obtained before any cancer treatment. The source of these receptors is a man aged 40 to 69 with stage III lung adenocarcinoma.

The V call is TRBV5-1, the J call TRBJ1-4; 8 bases fit TRBD1. Germline-derived CDR1 and CDR2 are SGHRS and YFSETQ. The V segment lost 3 bases and the J segment 11 bases; nucleotides outside the gene matches: 9. The CDR3 runs to 14 residues. The CDR3 loop is CASSSMTGERKLFF. In DNA, the CDR3 is TGCGCCAGCAGCTCAATGACAGGGGAGCGGAAACTGTTTTTT.

DNA of the CDR3: TGTGCCAGTAGCTCACTAGCGGGAACCTACGAGCAGTACTTC. It specifies CASSSLAGTYEQYF. The V gene is TRBV19, the J gene TRBJ2-7; 10 nucleotides match TRBD2. The germline V gene encodes CDR1 LNHDA and CDR2 SQIVND (reference sequence). The length of the CDR3 is 14 residues. Trimming took 6 bases from V and 2 from J; bases not matched to a gene: 4. The variable domain in full, completed from reference TRBV19 and TRBJ2-7, reads DGGITQSPKYLFRKEGQNVTLSCEQNLNHDAMYWYRQDPGQGLRLIYYSQIVNDFQKGDIAEGYSVSREKKESFPLTVTSAQKNPTAFYLCASSSLAGTYEQYFGPGTRLTVT.

The V gene is TRBV4-1, the J gene TRBJ2-1; the match to TRBD2 covers 11 bases. CDR3 length equals 16 residues. The germline gives CDR1 MGHRA, CDR2 YSYEKL. V shed 1 base, J shed 8 bases, and the junction held 7 bases outside the gene matches. CDR3 DNA: TGCGCCAGCAGCCAAGGGCCTAGCGGGGGGACGGATGAGCAGTTCTTC. Its protein product is CASSQGPSGGTDEQFF.

The chain links TRBV11-2 to TRBJ2-4, with unresolved D. The CDR3 has 14 residues. V shed 7 bases and J shed 0 bases, with 10 bases lying between them. Germline V gene lookup returns CDR1 SGHAT and CDR2 FQNNGV. The CDR3 loop reads CASKGRLAKNIQYF. CDR3 nucleotide sequence: TGTGCCAGCAAGGGTAGACTAGCCAAAAACATTCAGTACTTC.

The chain combines TRBV2 with TRBJ2-3, with D perhaps being TRBD1 or TRBD2 (5 bases each). CDR1 and CDR2 from the germline V gene are SNHLY and FYNNEI. CDR3 size: 13 residues. The germline V and J ends were trimmed by 6 bases and 7 bases, with 14 bases remaining between them. CDR3 sequence reads: CASRGVASHTQYF. DNA for the CDR3: TGTGCCAGCAGGGGGGTCGCATCACATACGCAGTATTTT.

The rearrangement links TRBV7-3 to TRBJ2-3; unclear D gene. The germline CDR1 and CDR2 sequences are SGHTA and FQGTGA. The V gene lost 5 bases and the J gene lost 0 bases, with 9 bases spanning the gap. The CDR3 sequence is 14 residues long. The CDR3, as DNA: TGTGCCAGCAGCCCAGGATCAAGCACAGATACGCAGTATTTT. Its translation is CASSPGSSTDTQYF.

Here the CDR3 reads CASSQLPALAGVGEQYF. In nucleotides, the CDR3 is TGTGCCAGCAGCCAACTGCCCGCACTAGCGGGAGTTGGCGAGCAGTACTTC. The chain links TRBV7-9 to TRBJ2-7; 11 bases align to TRBD2. This CDR3 is 17 amino acids long. Germline trimming cut 5 bases from V and 6 bases from J; bases unmatched to any gene: 15. Germline CDR1 SEHNR, CDR2 FQNEAQ (reference sequence).

For this clone: Other nucleotide sequences in the sample specify the same CDR3. The chain links TRBV7-9 to TRBJ1-2; TRBD1 matches 9 bases. Trimming removed 5 bases from V and 6 bases from J; junction bases left unmatched: 13. Germline loops: CDR1 SEHNR, CDR2 FQNEAQ (reference sequence). The CDR3 contains 16 residues. In DNA, the CDR3 is TGTGCCAGCAGCCTATCAGGACAGGGGTTGAGTAATGGCTACACCTTC. Its translation is CASSLSGQGLSNGYTF.

The V gene is TRBV7-9, the J gene TRBJ1-2; D is unclear. The V and J ends lost 4 bases and 6 bases respectively, with 9 bases between them. Germline V gives CDR1 SEHNR, CDR2 FQNEAQ (reference sequence). The CDR3 contains 12 residues. The CDR3 protein is CASSSRTDGYTF. The CDR3 DNA sequence: TGTGCCAGCAGCTCCCGGACGGATGGCTACACCTTC.

The chain joins TRBV6-1 to TRBJ2-1; no definite D call. V lost 0 bases and J lost 7, with 4 bases in between. Germline V gives CDR1 MNHNS, CDR2 SASEGT. The CDR3 covers 12 residues. In nucleotides, the CDR3 is TGTGCCAGCAGTGAAGCCCATAATGAGCAGTTCTTC. The encoded protein is CASSEAHNEQFF.

J is TRBJ1-2 and V is TRBV6-5; D is undetermined. The CDR3 contains 13 residues. CDR1 and CDR2 (germline): MNHEY, SVGAGI. Trimming shortened V by 7 bases and J by 4 bases, and 13 bases separated the two germline ends. The DNA for the CDR3 is TGTGCCAGCAAAGGAGGCAGTAGCTATGGCTACACCTTC. Its protein product is CASKGGSSYGYTF.

The V call is TRBV5-1, the J call TRBJ1-2; D not certain. Deletions cut 0 bases from V and 8 bases from J, with 14 bases between. The CDR3 runs 14 residues. The germline V gene has CDR1 SGHRS and CDR2 YFSETQ. Written as DNA, the CDR3 is TGCGCCAGCAGCTTGGAAAGGCAGTCCCACGGCTACACCTTC. Encoded protein: CASSLERQSHGYTF.

This chain joins TRBV9 and TRBJ1-2, with 9 bases that match TRBD1. CDR3 length equals 18 residues. Germline V gene sequence: CDR1 SGDLS, CDR2 YYNGEE. The J segment lost 2 bases and the V segment lost 4 bases, leaving 15 bases of the junction unmatched. The CDR3 loop is CASSPRRDRDLQNYGYTF. The CDR3 region has the DNA TGTGCCAGCAGCCCCCGACGGGACAGGGATCTACAGAACTATGGCTACACCTTC.

The rearrangement uses TRBV7-2 and TRBJ1-1; the match to TRBD1 covers 9 bases. V dropped 2 bases and J dropped 2; count of bases not matched to a gene: 3. Germline CDR1 reads SGHTA; CDR2 reads FQGNSA. This CDR3 has 15 amino acids. CDR3 DNA: TGTGCCAGCAGCTTACTACAGGGGGCTAACACTGAAGCTTTCTTT. Its protein product is CASSLLQGANTEAFF.

This chain uses TRBV2 with TRBJ1-2, with no clear D. The V and J ends lost 4 bases and 3 bases respectively, with 9 bases between them. The CDR3 runs to 13 residues. Germline V CDR1 and CDR2: SNHLY, FYNNEI. CDR3 bases: TGTGCCAGCAGTGGCGGCAGCTACTATGGCTACACCTTC. Translating gives CASSGGSYYGYTF.

The rearrangement uses TRBV6-5 and TRBJ2-4; D remains unclear. CDR1 MNHEY and CDR2 SVGAGI come from the germline V gene. The V gene lost 2 bases and the J gene lost 1 base, with 12 bases spanning the gap. This CDR3 is built from 16 residues. DNA of the CDR3: TGTGCCAGCAGTTACGCCCCCGGTGGGGCCAAAAACATTCAGTACTTC. This gives the protein CASSYAPGGAKNIQYF.

This clone was seen a single time. The chain carries TRBV6-5 and TRBJ1-2; no clear D gene. V lost 2 bases and J lost 8, with 9 bases in between. Germline loops: CDR1 MNHEY, CDR2 SVGAGI. This CDR3 region has 12 residues. The CDR3 DNA reads TGTGCCAGCAGTTACCAACTATGGGGCTACACCTTC. Its protein is CASSYQLWGYTF.

This clone appeared a single time. The chain recombines TRBV30 with TRBJ1-2; possibly TRBD1 for D (6 bases). Per the germline V gene, CDR1 is GTSNPN and CDR2 is SVGIG (reference sequence). The V and J ends lost 4 bases and 3 bases respectively, with 12 bases between them. CDR3 length: 13 amino acids. The CDR3 protein is CAWTRGADYGYTF. The CDR3 DNA reads as TGTGCCTGGACCCGGGGGGCGGACTATGGCTACACCTTC.

V usage is TRBV28 and J usage is TRBJ1-5, with 10 bases aligning to TRBD1. V dropped 5 bases and J dropped 6; count of bases not matched to a gene: 10. The CDR3 sequence is 16 residues long. The germline CDR1 and CDR2 sequences are MDHEN and SYDVKM. Here the CDR3 reads CASSIGQGVTSQPQHF. The CDR3 bases are TGTGCCAGCAGTATAGGACAGGGGGTTACTAGTCAGCCCCAGCATTTT.

The V and J genes are TRBV4-3 and TRBJ2-5, with 7 nucleotides matching TRBD1. CDR1 is LGHNA and CDR2 is YSLEER in the germline V gene. The V gene end was trimmed by 2 bases and the J gene end by 1 base; junction bases not matched to a gene: 4. This CDR3 is built from 15 residues. In DNA form, the CDR3 reads TGCGCCAGCAGCCAATCTGGGACAGTCCAAGAGACCCAGTACTTC. Encoded protein: CASSQSGTVQETQYF.

The chain uses TRBV11-3 and TRBJ1-1; D not certain. Trimming took 5 bases from V and 3 from J, leaving 10 bases between them. This CDR3 region has 13 residues. CDR1 and CDR2 (germline): SGHNT, YENEEA. The CDR3 protein is CASSTGGDTEAFF. CDR3 bases: TGTGCCAGCAGCACCGGTGGGGACACTGAAGCTTTCTTT. Looking up the rest from reference TRBV11-3 and TRBJ1-1 gives the full variable domain: EAGVVQSPRYKIIEKKQPVAFWCNPISGHNTLYWYLQNLGQGPELLIRYENEEAVDDSQLPKDRFSAERLKGVDSTLKIQPAELGDSAVYLCASSTGGDTEAFFGQGTRLTVV.

The rearrangement uses TRBV19 and TRBJ1-1; 9 bases match TRBD1. Trimming took 6 bases from V and 5 from J; bases not matched to a gene: 13. The CDR3 sequence is 16 residues long. From germline, CDR1 is LNHDA and CDR2 SQIVND (reference sequence). The CDR3 here is CASRVTGGRGRTEAFF. The CDR3, as DNA: TGTGCCAGTAGAGTTACAGGGGGCCGAGGACGAACTGAAGCTTTCTTT.

This clone was seen a few times. The chain employs TRBV4-1 and TRBJ2-1; 8 bases fit TRBD2. This CDR3 has 16 amino acids. Germline lookup yields CDR1 MGHRA and CDR2 YSYEKL. The V gene end was trimmed by 0 bases and the J gene end by 6 bases; junction bases not matched to a gene: 7. CDR3 protein: CASSQEVGGAPNEQFF. CDR3 DNA sequence: TGCGCCAGCAGCCAAGAGGTCGGGGGGGCCCCCAATGAGCAGTTCTTC.

The rearrangement links TRBV5-8 to TRBJ1-2; 9 positions agree with TRBD1. The germline CDR1 and CDR2 sequences are SGHTS and YDEGEE. The length of the CDR3 is 13 residues. The V and J ends lost 1 base and 6 bases, in that order; junction bases with no gene match: 1. CDR3 region: CASSLRQGDGYTF. As DNA, the CDR3 is TGTGCCAGCAGCTTGCGACAGGGGGATGGCTACACCTTC.

This chain connects TRBV7-2 to TRBJ1-4; the match to TRBD1 covers 7 bases. Per the germline V gene, CDR1 is SGHTA and CDR2 is FQGNSA. After removal of 5 bases from V and 8 bases from J, the junction contained 11 bases not matched to a gene. The CDR3 loop spans 15 amino acids. CDR3 sequence (DNA): TGTGCCAGCAGCGCGCGACAGGGCGAGGGAGAAAAACTGTTTTTT. This codes for CASSARQGEGEKLFF.